This T cell receptor beta chain was recorded in a study of blood T cell repertoires in COVID-19. Overall study: The United States, Italy and Spain were the sources of the acute and convalescent COVID-19 samples. T cells, B-cell-depleted T cells, or PBMCs provided the cDNA or gDNA that served as material.

Authors' analysis steps: Quantification of nucleated cells was approximated via reference gene primer amplification. Repertoires were generated with immunoSEQ multiplex PCR, while TCRdb's copy carries only in-frame clones and drops some. The V and J calls and clone size come from that table; D and trimming were worked out from the DNA. The table has roughly 90,000 clones, roughly nine tenths seen once. The CDR3 has 13 residues. Germline V gene data show CDR1 as MNHEY and CDR2 as SVGAGI. V dropped 8 bases and J dropped 7; count of bases not matched to a gene: 11. The sequencing input was peripheral blood. This TCR was sampled from a human donor with active COVID-19. The donor label of this sample is uncertain. This chain joins TRBV6-5 and TRBJ2-7; TRBD1 matches 7 bases. DNA of the CDR3: TGTGCCAGCCAGGGGGTAGTGGGTCGGGAGCAGTACTTC. Encoded protein: CASQGVVGREQYF.